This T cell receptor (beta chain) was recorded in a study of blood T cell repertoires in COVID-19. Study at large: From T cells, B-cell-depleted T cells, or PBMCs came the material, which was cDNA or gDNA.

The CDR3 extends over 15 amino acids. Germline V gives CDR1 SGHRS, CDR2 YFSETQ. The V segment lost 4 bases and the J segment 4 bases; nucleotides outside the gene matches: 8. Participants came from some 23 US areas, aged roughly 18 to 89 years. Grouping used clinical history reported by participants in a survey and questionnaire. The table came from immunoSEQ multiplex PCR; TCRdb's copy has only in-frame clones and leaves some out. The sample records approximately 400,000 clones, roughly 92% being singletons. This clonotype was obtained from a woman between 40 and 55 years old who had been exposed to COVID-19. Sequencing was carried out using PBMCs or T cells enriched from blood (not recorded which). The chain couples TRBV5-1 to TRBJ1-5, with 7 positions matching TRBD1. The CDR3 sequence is CASSPRTGANQPQHF. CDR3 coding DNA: TGCGCCAGCAGCCCCCGGACAGGCGCGAATCAGCCCCAGCATTTT.